The next 5 T cell receptor beta chains were all read from a single sample in a study of T cell responses to AZD1222 COVID-19 vaccine. TCRdb keeps only in-frame clones here, not all; method: immunoSEQ multiplex PCR. Here the sample spans about 130,000 clones, approximately 83% being singletons. The sample consisted of peripheral blood, taken on day 0 of AZD1222 vaccination. The receptors derive from an adult in good health.

The CDR3 loop is CASSPPGAPNEQFF. CDR3 in DNA: TGTGCCAGCAGCCCCCCGGGGGCCCCTAATGAGCAGTTCTTC. The genes are TRBV11-3 and TRBJ2-1; the D gene could be TRBD1 or TRBD2 (6 bases each). V lost 5 bases and J 7 bases, leaving 15 bases between the germline ends. CDR1 and CDR2 (germline): SGHNT, YENEEA. The CDR3 extends over 14 amino acids.

The chain has TRBV11-2 and TRBJ1-3; no definite D call. This CDR3 is built from 14 residues. Germline lookup yields CDR1 SGHAT and CDR2 FQNNGV. Trimming stripped 6 bases from V and 0 bases from J, with 9 bases between. CDR3 in DNA: TGTGCCAGCAGTTCCCAGATCTCTGGAAACACCATATATTTT. Translating it yields CASSSQISGNTIYF.

The chain joins TRBV6-5 to TRBJ2-5; TRBD2 matches 7 bases. This CDR3 comprises 11 residues. Germline V gives CDR1 MNHEY, CDR2 SVGAGI. V shed 10 bases and J 5 bases; nucleotides not matched to a gene: 4. The CDR3 DNA sequence: TGTGCCACCGGGGGGTGGGAGACCCAGTACTTC. It translates to CATGGWETQYF.

This clone turned up a few times. The CDR3 DNA reads TGTGCCAGCAGTGTACTCCAACAGGAGTTCACAGATACGCAGTATTTT. Protein sequence: CASSVLQQEFTDTQYF. The chain has TRBV2 and TRBJ2-3; D possibly corresponds to TRBD1 (5 bases). The CDR3 contains 16 residues. Trimming stripped 4 bases from V and 2 bases from J, with 16 bases between. CDR1 SNHLY and CDR2 FYNNEI come from the germline V gene.

The genes are TRBV7-8 and TRBJ1-5; D is possibly TRBD1 (5 bases). This CDR3 is built from 14 residues. Trimming pared 5 bases from V and 2 bases from J, leaving 10 bases between. Germline V gives CDR1 SGHVS, CDR2 FQNEAQ. Written as DNA, the CDR3 is TGTGCCAGCAGCCAGGGACGCGGCAATCAGCCCCAGCATTTT. This codes for CASSQGRGNQPQHF.